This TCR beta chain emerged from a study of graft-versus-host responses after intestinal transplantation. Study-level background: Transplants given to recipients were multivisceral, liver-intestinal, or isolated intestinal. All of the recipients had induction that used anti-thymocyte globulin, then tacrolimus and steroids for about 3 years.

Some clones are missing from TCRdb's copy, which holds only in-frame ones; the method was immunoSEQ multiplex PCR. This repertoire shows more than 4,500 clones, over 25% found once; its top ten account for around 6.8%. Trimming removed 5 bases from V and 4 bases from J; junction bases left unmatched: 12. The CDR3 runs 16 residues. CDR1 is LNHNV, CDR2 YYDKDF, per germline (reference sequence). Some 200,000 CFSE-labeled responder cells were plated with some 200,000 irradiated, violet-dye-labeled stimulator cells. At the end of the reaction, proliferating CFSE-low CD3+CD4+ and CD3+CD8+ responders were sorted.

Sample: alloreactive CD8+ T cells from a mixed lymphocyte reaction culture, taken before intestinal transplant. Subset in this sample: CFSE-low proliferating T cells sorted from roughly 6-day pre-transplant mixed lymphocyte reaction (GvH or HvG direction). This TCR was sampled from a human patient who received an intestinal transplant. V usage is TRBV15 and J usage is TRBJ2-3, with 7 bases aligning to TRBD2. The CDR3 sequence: CATSDWASGEADTQYF. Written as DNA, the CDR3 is TGTGCCACCAGCGACTGGGCTAGCGGCGAGGCAGATACGCAGTATTTT.